This T cell receptor (beta chain) originates from a study of blood T cell repertoires in COVID-19. Clones were sequenced by immunoSEQ multiplex PCR, and TCRdb holds only the in-frame ones, with some missing. This table holds about 140,000 clones, over 60% found once. With V trimmed by 7 bases and J by 2 bases, 7 bases remained unmatched. This CDR3 comprises 14 residues. CDR1 and CDR2 from the germline V gene are MDHEN and SYDVKM. The sample comprised peripheral blood. This chain uses TRBV28 with TRBJ1-2, with 7 bases lining up with TRBD1. The source of this sequence is a woman aged 45 to 65 with active or convalescent COVID-19. The CDR3 nucleotides are TGTGCCAGCAATCCCCCGGGACAGAACTATGGCTACACCTTC. This sequence encodes CASNPPGQNYGYTF.